Each of the 21 T cell receptor beta chains below was sequenced from the same sample in a study of cytomegalovirus exposure and HLA in healthy donors. Repertoires were generated with immunoSEQ multiplex PCR, while TCRdb's copy carries only in-frame clones and drops some. The sample carries roughly 50,000 clones, around nine tenths recorded once. Sequencing was carried out using PBMCs. All receptors come from a man aged 18 to 29 in good health and CMV-seronegative.

This chain uses TRBV11-3 with TRBJ2-3; perhaps TRBD1 as D (5 bases). V dropped 8 bases and J dropped 2 bases, with 8 bases sitting between them. Germline assignment: CDR1 SGHNT and CDR2 YENEEA. This CDR3 is 12 amino acids long. The DNA of the CDR3 is TGTGCCAGCTCTGGGGCCACAGATACGCAGTATTTT. Encoded protein: CASSGATDTQYF. Based on the CDR3 plus reference TRBV11-3 and TRBJ2-3, the full variable domain is EAGVVQSPRYKIIEKKQPVAFWCNPISGHNTLYWYLQNLGQGPELLIRYENEEAVDDSQLPKDRFSAERLKGVDSTLKIQPAELGDSAVYLCASSGATDTQYFGPGTRLTVL.

V usage is TRBV4-3 and J usage is TRBJ2-7; 9 nucleotides line up with TRBD2. The junction had 15 bases not matched to a gene; V was cut back by 0 bases and J by 3 bases. The length of the CDR3 is 19 residues. Per germline, CDR1 LGHNA and CDR2 YSLEER. The CDR3 is CASSQEAGGGLASFYEQYF. CDR3 in DNA: TGCGCCAGCAGCCAAGAGGCAGGGGGAGGACTAGCGTCCTTCTACGAGCAGTACTTC.

This sequence joins TRBV27 and TRBJ2-1; D remains ambiguous. V lost 3 bases and J lost 9, with 12 bases in between. From germline, CDR1 is MNHEY and CDR2 SMNVEV (reference sequence). This CDR3 has 13 residues. CDR3 sequence (DNA): TGTGCCAGCAGTTTTCATCCCCAAATTGAGCAGTTCTTC. Protein product: CASSFHPQIEQFF.

This clone was seen just once. V usage is TRBV5-1 and J usage is TRBJ2-3; D unresolved. From germline, CDR1 is SGHRS and CDR2 YFSETQ. The CDR3 runs 13 residues. Deletions cut 2 bases from V and 3 bases from J, with 7 bases between. Here the CDR3 reads CASSLESTDTQYF. The CDR3 nucleotides are TGCGCCAGCAGCTTAGAGAGTACAGATACGCAGTATTTT. The variable domain in full, with the rest retrieved from reference TRBV5-1 and TRBJ2-3, is KAGVTQTPRYLIKTRGQQVTLSCSPISGHRSVSWYQQTPGQGLQFLFEYFSETQRNKGNFPGRFSGRQFSNSRSEMNVSTLELGDSALYLCASSLESTDTQYFGPGTRLTVL.

This sequence joins TRBV28 and TRBJ2-7, with 7 nucleotides matching TRBD2. V lost 4 bases to trimming and J lost 5 bases; unmatched junction nucleotides: 20. The CDR3 extends over 18 amino acids. Germline V gene data show CDR1 as MDHEN and CDR2 as SYDVKM. The CDR3: CASSSPVWRENTVDEQYF. DNA for the CDR3: TGTGCCAGCAGTTCCCCCGTCTGGCGGGAGAATACAGTCGACGAGCAGTACTTC.

The chain carries TRBV19 and TRBJ2-2; 11 nucleotides match TRBD2. Germline CDR1 and CDR2: LNHDA and SQIVND (reference sequence). Trimming at V came to 4 bases and at J to 5 bases, leaving 6 bases not matched to a gene. This CDR3 region has 16 residues. The CDR3 spells CASSTLAGGSTGELFF. For the CDR3, the DNA is TGTGCCAGTAGTACCCTAGCGGGAGGATCGACCGGGGAGCTGTTTTTT.

The chain recombines TRBV19 with TRBJ2-1; 8 bases map to TRBD2. This CDR3 spans 15 amino acids. V was clipped by 4 bases and J by 2 bases; unmatched bases: 4. Germline loops: CDR1 LNHDA, CDR2 SQIVND (reference sequence). In DNA form, the CDR3 reads TGTGCCAGTAGTAGTTTTAGCGGGACCTACAATGAGCAGTTCTTC. As protein: CASSSFSGTYNEQFF.

The CDR3 protein is CASSYSRAYGYTF. In nucleotides, the CDR3 is TGTGCCAGCAGTTACTCGAGAGCCTATGGCTACACCTTC. The chain links TRBV6-5 to TRBJ1-2; D unclear. Germline values: CDR1 MNHEY, CDR2 SVGAGI. Deletions cut 0 bases from V and 4 bases from J, with 6 bases between. There are 13 residues in the CDR3.

The chain joins TRBV19 to TRBJ1-1; D not resolved. Germline V gives CDR1 LNHDA, CDR2 SQIVND (reference sequence). The CDR3 extends over 13 amino acids. Trimming took 4 bases from V and 3 from J, leaving 9 bases between them. CDR3 region: CASSRWGDTEAFF. DNA of the CDR3: TGTGCCAGTAGTAGGTGGGGAGACACTGAAGCTTTCTTT. The full variable domain, its missing parts supplied by reference TRBV19 and TRBJ1-1, is DGGITQSPKYLFRKEGQNVTLSCEQNLNHDAMYWYRQDPGQGLRLIYYSQIVNDFQKGDIAEGYSVSREKKESFPLTVTSAQKNPTAFYLCASSRWGDTEAFFGQGTRLTVV.

Points on this clone: A read error may produce the germline difference seen at one junction end. The genes are TRBV7-7 and TRBJ2-5, with 7 bases fitting TRBD1. Per the germline V gene, CDR1 is SSHAT and CDR2 is FNYEAQ (reference sequence). The length of the CDR3 is 13 residues. CDR3 nucleotides: TGTGCTAGCAGCACGACAGGGCAAGAGACCCAGTACTTC. Protein sequence: CASSTTGQETQYF.

The chain uses TRBV14 and TRBJ2-2; 8 bases map to TRBD2. Germline V CDR1 and CDR2: SGHDN, FVKESK. V trimming: 9 bases; J trimming: 7 bases; junction bases outside the gene matches: 7. The CDR3 is 13 residues long. The CDR3 DNA sequence: TGTGCCAGTAAGCGGGAGTTGTTCGGGGAGCTGTTTTTT. As protein: CASKRELFGELFF.

V is TRBV9 and J is TRBJ2-5; a weak D match, TRBD2 (5 bases). The CDR3 consists of 14 residues. Between the trimmed V and J ends, which lost 3 bases and 5 bases, there was a span of 14 bases. From germline, CDR1 is SGDLS and CDR2 YYNGEE. Written as DNA, the CDR3 is TGTGCCAGCAGCGCTACCACTAGTTCTGAGACCCAGTACTTC. Protein: CASSATTSSETQYF. Variable domain in full (rest from reference TRBV9 and TRBJ2-5): DSGVTQTPKHLITATGQRVTLRCSPRSGDLSVYWYQQSLDQGLQFLIQYYNGEERAKGNILERFSAQQFPDLHSELNLSSLELGDSALYFCASSATTSSETQYFGPGTRLLVL.

This clone was counted a single time. A junction end diverges from the germline sequence, so it may reflect a read error. For the CDR3, the DNA is TGTGCCAGCACTTACGGACTAGCGGGAGTCAACAATGAGCAGTTCTTC. Amino acids: CASTYGLAGVNNEQFF. This chain links TRBV6-5 with TRBJ2-1; 13 nucleotides match TRBD2. This CDR3 has 16 residues. The V gene's germline CDR1 is MNHEY and CDR2 SVGAGI.

The gene calls are TRBV18 and TRBJ1-4; TRBD1 aligns across 9 bases. The V gene's germline CDR1 is KGHSH and CDR2 LQKENI. The V gene end was trimmed by 4 bases and the J gene end by 4 bases; junction bases not matched to a gene: 10. The CDR3 loop spans 17 amino acids. CDR3: CASSLNLPTGGNEKLFF. The CDR3 bases are TGTGCCAGCTCACTAAACCTACCGACAGGGGGTAATGAAAAACTGTTTTTT. The full variable domain, in which reference TRBV18 and TRBJ1-4 provide the parts outside the CDR3, is NAGVMQNPRHLVRRRGQEARLRCSPMKGHSHVYWYRQLPEEGLKFMVYLQKENIIDESGMPKERFSAEFPKEGPSILRIQQVVRGDSAAYFCASSLNLPTGGNEKLFFGSGTQLSVL.

This sequence joins TRBV10-3 and TRBJ1-1, with D possibly TRBD1 on 5 matching bases. Deletions cut 8 bases from V and 6 bases from J, with 16 bases between. Per germline, CDR1 ENHRY and CDR2 SYGVKD. The CDR3 contains 13 residues. CDR3 DNA: TGTGCCATCCAACCCAGCGGGGGTGCTGAAGCTTTCTTT. Encoded protein: CAIQPSGGAEAFF.

This clone was seen a few times. The gene calls are TRBV7-6 and TRBJ2-7; D remains ambiguous. Germline assignment: CDR1 SGHVS and CDR2 FNYEAQ. The CDR3 loop spans 13 amino acids. Trimming stripped 0 bases from V and 4 bases from J, with 7 bases between. CDR3 bases: TGTGCCAGCAGCTTAGCTGCCGGGTACGAGCAGTACTTC. Encoded protein: CASSLAAGYEQYF. Based on the CDR3 plus reference TRBV7-6 and TRBJ2-7, the full variable domain is GAGVSQSPRYKVTKRGQDVALRCDPISGHVSLYWYRQALGQGPEFLTYFNYEAQQDKSGLPNDRFSAERPEGSISTLTIQRTEQRDSAMYRCASSLAAGYEQYFGPGTRLTVT.

This chain uses TRBV30 with TRBJ2-6; 9 positions match TRBD2. The germline gives CDR1 GTSNPN, CDR2 SVGIG (reference sequence). The junction had 5 bases not matched to a gene; V was cut back by 2 bases and J by 0 bases. The CDR3 loop spans 17 amino acids. The CDR3 is CAWSRLAGNSGANVLTF. Here the CDR3 DNA reads TGTGCCTGGAGTCGTCTAGCGGGGAACTCTGGGGCCAACGTCCTGACTTTC.

The chain recombines TRBV28 with TRBJ2-5, with 9 bases fitting TRBD1. J lost 5 bases, V lost 7 bases, and 11 bases had no gene match. The CDR3 runs to 15 residues. Germline V gene sequence: CDR1 MDHEN, CDR2 SYDVKM. The CDR3 protein is CASTYGGQGGETQYF. CDR3 DNA: TGTGCCAGCACCTACGGGGGACAGGGTGGTGAGACCCAGTACTTC.

This clone was counted once. This chain's CDR3 is CASSRNRAGDEQFF. For the CDR3, the DNA is TGTGCCAGCAGCCGAAACAGGGCCGGCGATGAGCAGTTCTTC. The V gene is TRBV5-6, the J gene TRBJ2-1; tentatively, D is TRBD1 (6 bases). Germline V CDR1 and CDR2: SGHDT, YYEEEE. The CDR3 has 14 residues. The V and J ends lost 4 bases and 8 bases respectively, with 16 bases between them.

V is TRBV7-6 and J is TRBJ2-1; 7 bases map to TRBD2. The CDR3 length is 13 residues. Looked up from germline, CDR1 is SGHVS and CDR2 is FNYEAQ. Trimming cost V 3 bases and J 5 bases; bases outside gene matches: 1. The CDR3 DNA reads TGTGCCAGCAGCTTCCTAGCGGACAATGAGCAGTTCTTC. Translation gives CASSFLADNEQFF. Full variable domain (missing parts from reference TRBV7-6 and TRBJ2-1): GAGVSQSPRYKVTKRGQDVALRCDPISGHVSLYWYRQALGQGPEFLTYFNYEAQQDKSGLPNDRFSAERPEGSISTLTIQRTEQRDSAMYRCASSFLADNEQFFGPGTRLTVL.

This chain connects TRBV19 to TRBJ2-7; 11 bases map to TRBD2. This CDR3 is built from 15 residues. V lost 8 bases, J lost 0 bases, and 6 bases stayed unmatched. Germline-derived CDR1 and CDR2 are LNHDA and SQIVND (reference sequence). The CDR3 DNA is TGTGCCAGTGCCCGACTAGCGGGATCCTCCTACGAGCAGTACTTC. Translated: CASARLAGSSYEQYF.